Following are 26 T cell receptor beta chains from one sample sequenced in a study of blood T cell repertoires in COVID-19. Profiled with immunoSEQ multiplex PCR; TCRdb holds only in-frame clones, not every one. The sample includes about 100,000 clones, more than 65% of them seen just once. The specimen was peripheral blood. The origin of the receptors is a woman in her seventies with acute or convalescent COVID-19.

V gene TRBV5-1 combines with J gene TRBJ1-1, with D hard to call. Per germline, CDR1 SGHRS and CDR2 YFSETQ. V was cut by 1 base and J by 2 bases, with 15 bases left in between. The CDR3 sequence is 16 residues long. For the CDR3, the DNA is TGCGCCAGCAGCTTGTACGAAAACGCGGGTAACACTGAAGCTTTCTTT. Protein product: CASSLYENAGNTEAFF.

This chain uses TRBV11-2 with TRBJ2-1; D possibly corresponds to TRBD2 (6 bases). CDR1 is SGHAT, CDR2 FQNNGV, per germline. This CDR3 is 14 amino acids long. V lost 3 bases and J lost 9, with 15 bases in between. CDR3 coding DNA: TGTGCCAGCAGCTTTTTTCAGGGAGGTGGTGAGCAGTTCTTC. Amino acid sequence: CASSFFQGGGEQFF.

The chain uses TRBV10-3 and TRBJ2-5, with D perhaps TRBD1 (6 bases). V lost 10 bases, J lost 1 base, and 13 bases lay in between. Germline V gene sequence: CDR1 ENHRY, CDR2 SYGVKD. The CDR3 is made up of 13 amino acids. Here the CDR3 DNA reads TGTGCCACTACAGGGTACGGCCAAGAGACCCAGTACTTC. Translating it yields CATTGYGQETQYF.

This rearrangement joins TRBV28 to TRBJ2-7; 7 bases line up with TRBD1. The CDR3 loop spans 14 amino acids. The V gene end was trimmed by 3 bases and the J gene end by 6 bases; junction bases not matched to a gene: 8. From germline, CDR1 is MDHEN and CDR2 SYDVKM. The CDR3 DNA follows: TGTGCCAGCAGTTTGACAGGGCGCAACTTCGAGCAGTACGTC. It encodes CASSLTGRNFEQYV.

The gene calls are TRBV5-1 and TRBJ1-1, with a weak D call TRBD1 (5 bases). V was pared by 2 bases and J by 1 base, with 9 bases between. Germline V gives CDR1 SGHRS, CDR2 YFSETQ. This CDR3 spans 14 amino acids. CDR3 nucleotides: TGCGCCAGCAGCTTCGGCCAGGGGAACACTGAAGCTTTCTTT. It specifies CASSFGQGNTEAFF.

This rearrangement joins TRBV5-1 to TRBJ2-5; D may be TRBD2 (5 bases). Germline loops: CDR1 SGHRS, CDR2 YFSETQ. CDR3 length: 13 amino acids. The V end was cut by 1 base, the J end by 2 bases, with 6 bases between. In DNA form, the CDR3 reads TGCGCCAGCAGCTTGTCGGGGCAAGAGACCCAGTACTTC. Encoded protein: CASSLSGQETQYF.

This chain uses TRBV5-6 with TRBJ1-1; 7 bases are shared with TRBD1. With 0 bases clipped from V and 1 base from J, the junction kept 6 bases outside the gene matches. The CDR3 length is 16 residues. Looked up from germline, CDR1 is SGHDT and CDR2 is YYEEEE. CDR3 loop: CASSLEGARGNTEAFF. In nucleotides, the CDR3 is TGTGCCAGCAGCTTGGAGGGGGCCCGGGGGAACACTGAAGCTTTCTTT.

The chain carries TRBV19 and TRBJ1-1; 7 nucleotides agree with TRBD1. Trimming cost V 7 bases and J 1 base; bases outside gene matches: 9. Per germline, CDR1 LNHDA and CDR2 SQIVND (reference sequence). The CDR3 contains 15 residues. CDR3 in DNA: TGTGCCAGTAAGAATCCGGGGACAGCGAACACTGAAGCTTTCTTT. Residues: CASKNPGTANTEAFF. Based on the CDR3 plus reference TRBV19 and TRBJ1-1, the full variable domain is DGGITQSPKYLFRKEGQNVTLSCEQNLNHDAMYWYRQDPGQGLRLIYYSQIVNDFQKGDIAEGYSVSREKKESFPLTVTSAQKNPTAFYLCASKNPGTANTEAFFGQGTRLTVV.

DNA for the CDR3: TGCGCCAGCAGCTTGGCCGCGGGGAGCACTGAAGCTTTCTTT. It specifies CASSLAAGSTEAFF. This chain joins TRBV5-1 and TRBJ1-1; D is unresolved. The CDR3 sequence is 14 residues long. Trimming cost V 0 bases and J 4 bases, with 10 bases left between them. Germline CDR1 is SGHRS and CDR2 is YFSETQ.

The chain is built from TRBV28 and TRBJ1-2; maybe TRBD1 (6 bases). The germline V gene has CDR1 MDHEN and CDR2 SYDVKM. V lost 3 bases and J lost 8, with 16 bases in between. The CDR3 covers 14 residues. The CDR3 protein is CASSFHRVGLGYTF. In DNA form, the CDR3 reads TGTGCCAGCAGTTTCCACAGGGTCGGACTCGGCTACACCTTC.

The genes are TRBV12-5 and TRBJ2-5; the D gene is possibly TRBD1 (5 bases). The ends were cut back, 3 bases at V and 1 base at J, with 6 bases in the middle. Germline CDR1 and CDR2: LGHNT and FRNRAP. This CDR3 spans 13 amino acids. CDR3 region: CASGLRGQETQYF. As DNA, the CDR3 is TGTGCTAGTGGTTTAAGGGGCCAAGAGACCCAGTACTTC.

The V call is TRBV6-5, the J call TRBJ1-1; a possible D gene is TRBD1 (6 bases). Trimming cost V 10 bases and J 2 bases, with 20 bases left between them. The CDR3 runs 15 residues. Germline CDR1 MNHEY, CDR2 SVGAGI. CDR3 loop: CATSWGGRGNTEAFF. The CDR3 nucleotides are TGTGCCACCAGCTGGGGGGGCCGTGGTAACACTGAAGCTTTCTTT.

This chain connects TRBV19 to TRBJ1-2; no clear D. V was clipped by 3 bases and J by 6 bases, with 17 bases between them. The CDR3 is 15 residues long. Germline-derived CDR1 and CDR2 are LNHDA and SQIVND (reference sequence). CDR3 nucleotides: TGTGCCAGTAGTATCGCAGGACTTATGTCGAATGGCTACACCTTC. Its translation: CASSIAGLMSNGYTF.

DNA for the CDR3: TGTGCCAGCAGTTTAACGACAGGGGGTTCTGAAAAACTGTTTTTT. This encodes CASSLTTGGSEKLFF. The chain links TRBV28 to TRBJ1-4; 9 bases line up with TRBD1. The CDR3 contains 15 residues. The germline CDR1 and CDR2 sequences are MDHEN and SYDVKM. V gave up 2 bases and J gave up 7 bases; unmatched junction bases: 5.

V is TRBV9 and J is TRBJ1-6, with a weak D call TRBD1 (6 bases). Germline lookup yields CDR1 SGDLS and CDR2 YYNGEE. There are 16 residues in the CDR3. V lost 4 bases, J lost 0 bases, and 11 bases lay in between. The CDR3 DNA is TGTGCCAGCAGCCGACAGGAGAGCTCCTATAATTCACCCCTCCACTTT. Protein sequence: CASSRQESSYNSPLHF.

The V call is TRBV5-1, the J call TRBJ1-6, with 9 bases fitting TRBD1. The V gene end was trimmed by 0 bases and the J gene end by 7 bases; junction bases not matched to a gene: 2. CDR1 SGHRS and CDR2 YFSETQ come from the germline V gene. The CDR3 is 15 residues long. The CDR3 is CASSLVTGGNSPLHF. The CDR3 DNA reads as TGCGCCAGCAGCTTGGTGACAGGGGGGAATTCACCCCTCCACTTT.

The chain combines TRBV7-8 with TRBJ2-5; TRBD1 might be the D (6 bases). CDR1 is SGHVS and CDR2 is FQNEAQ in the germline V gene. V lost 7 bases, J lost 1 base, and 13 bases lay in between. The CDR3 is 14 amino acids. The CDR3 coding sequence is TGTGCCAGCACCATACAAGGGGGCCAAGAGACCCAGTACTTC. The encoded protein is CASTIQGGQETQYF.

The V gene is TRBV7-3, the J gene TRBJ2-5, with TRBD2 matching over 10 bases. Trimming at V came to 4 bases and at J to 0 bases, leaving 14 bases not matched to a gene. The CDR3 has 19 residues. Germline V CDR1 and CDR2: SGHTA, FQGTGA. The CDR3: CASSSRVSGGHIDQETQYF. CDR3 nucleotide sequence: TGTGCCAGCAGCTCAAGGGTTAGCGGGGGGCATATAGACCAAGAGACCCAGTACTTC.

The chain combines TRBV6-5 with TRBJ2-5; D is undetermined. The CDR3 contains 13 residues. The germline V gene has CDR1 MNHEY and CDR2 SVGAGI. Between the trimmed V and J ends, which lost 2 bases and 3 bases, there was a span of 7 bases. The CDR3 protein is CASSYQQKETQYF. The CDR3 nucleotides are TGTGCCAGCAGTTACCAACAGAAAGAGACCCAGTACTTC.

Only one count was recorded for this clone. The CDR3 coding sequence is TGTGCCAGCTCTCCGGACAGATCCTATGGCTACACCTTC. Its translation: CASSPDRSYGYTF. The rearrangement uses TRBV18 and TRBJ1-2, with D tentatively TRBD1 (6 bases). The length of the CDR3 is 13 residues. Germline-derived CDR1 and CDR2 are KGHSH and LQKENI. With 6 bases removed from V and 4 bases from J, the gap between germline ends came to 12 bases.

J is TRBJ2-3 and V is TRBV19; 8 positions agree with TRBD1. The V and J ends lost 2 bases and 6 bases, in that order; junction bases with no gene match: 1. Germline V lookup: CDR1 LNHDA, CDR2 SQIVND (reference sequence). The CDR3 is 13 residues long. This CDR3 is CASSIQGADTQYF. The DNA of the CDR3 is TGTGCCAGTAGTATACAGGGGGCGGATACGCAGTATTTT.

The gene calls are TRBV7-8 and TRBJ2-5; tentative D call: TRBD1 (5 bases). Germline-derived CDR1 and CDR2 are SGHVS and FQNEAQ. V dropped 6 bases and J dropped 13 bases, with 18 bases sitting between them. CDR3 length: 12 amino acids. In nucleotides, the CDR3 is TGTGCCAGCAGAACAACGACAGTGAATTTGTACTTC. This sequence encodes CASRTTTVNLYF.

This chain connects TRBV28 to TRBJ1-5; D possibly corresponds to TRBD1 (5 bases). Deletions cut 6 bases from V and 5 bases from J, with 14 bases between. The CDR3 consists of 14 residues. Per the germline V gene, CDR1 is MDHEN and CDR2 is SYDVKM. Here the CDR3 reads CASRQEAGDQPQHF. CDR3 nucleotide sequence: TGTGCCAGCAGACAAGAAGCGGGGGATCAGCCCCAGCATTTT.

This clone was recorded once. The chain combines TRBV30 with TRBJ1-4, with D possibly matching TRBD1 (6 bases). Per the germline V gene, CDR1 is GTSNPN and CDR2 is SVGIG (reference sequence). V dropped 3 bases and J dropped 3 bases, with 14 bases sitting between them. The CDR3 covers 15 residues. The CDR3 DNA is TGTGCCTGGAGGATTCAGGGGTCAGCTAATGAAAAACTGTTTTTT. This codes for CAWRIQGSANEKLFF. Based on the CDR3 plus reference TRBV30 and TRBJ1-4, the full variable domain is SQTIHQWPATLVQPVGSPLSLECTVEGTSNPNLYWYRQAAGRGLQLLFYSVGIGQISSEVPQNLSASRPQDRQFILSSKKLLLSDSGFYLCAWRIQGSANEKLFFGSGTQLSVL.

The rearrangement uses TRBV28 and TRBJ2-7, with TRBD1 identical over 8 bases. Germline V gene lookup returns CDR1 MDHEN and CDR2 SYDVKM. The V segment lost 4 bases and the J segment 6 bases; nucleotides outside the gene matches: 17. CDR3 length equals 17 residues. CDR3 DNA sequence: TGTGCCAGCAGTTCTTCCTCCACCGACAGGGGCGGACTCGAGCAGTACGTC. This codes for CASSSSSTDRGGLEQYV.

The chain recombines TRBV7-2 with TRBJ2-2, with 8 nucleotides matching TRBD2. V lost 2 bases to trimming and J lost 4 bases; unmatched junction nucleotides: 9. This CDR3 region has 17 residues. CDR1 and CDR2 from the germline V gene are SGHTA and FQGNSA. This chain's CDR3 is CASSLSTGGAGTGELFF. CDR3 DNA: TGTGCCAGCAGCTTATCTACCGGGGGGGCGGGCACCGGGGAGCTGTTTTTT.